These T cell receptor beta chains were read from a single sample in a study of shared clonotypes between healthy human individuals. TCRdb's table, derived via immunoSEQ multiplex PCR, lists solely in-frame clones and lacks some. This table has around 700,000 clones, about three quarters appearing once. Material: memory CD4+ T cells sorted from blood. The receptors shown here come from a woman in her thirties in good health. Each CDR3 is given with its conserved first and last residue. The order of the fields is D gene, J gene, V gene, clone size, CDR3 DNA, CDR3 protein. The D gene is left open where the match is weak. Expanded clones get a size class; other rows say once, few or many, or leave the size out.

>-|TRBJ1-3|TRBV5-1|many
TGCGCCAGCAGCTTGGATGGACGTGGAAACACCATATATTTT
CASSLDGRGNTIYF
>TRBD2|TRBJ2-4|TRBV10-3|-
TGTGCCATCAGTGAGACTAGCGGGAGTAACATTCAGTACTTC
CAISETSGSNIQYF
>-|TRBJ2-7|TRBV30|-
TGTGCCTGGAGTGCTACCTACGAGCAGTACTTC
CAWSATYEQYF
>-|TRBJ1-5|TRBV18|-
TGTGCCAGCTCACCAAGGGGGGAGGTATGGCAGCCCCAGCATTTT
CASSPRGEVWQPQHF
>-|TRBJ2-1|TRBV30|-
TGTGCCTGGAGTGTAAAGTCTGTGGGAATCTACAATGAGCAGTTCTTC
CAWSVKSVGIYNEQFF
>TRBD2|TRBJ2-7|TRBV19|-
TGTGCCAGTAGTTCGGGCGGGAGGCCCTACGAGCAGTACTTC
CASSSGGRPYEQYF
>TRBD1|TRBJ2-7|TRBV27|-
TGTGCCAGCAGTTCTACAGGGGGTGAGCAGTACTTC
CASSSTGGEQYF
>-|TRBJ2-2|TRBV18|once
TGTGCCAGCTCACCGACCCTAGGGGAGCTGTTTTTT
CASSPTLGELFF
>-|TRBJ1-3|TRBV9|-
TGTGCCAGCAAAGGGCTCTCTGGAAACACCATATATTTT
CASKGLSGNTIYF
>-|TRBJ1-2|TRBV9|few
TGTGCCAGCAGCGAGGGGAGGGTCCCCGGCTACACCTTC
CASSEGRVPGYTF
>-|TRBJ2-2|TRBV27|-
TGTGCCAGCAGCCTGTTGGGAGTTTTCACCGGGGAGCTGTTTTTT
CASSLLGVFTGELFF
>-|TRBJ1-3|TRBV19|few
TGTGCCAGTAGTGCCACTCCAGGGGAAGGTGGAAACACCATATATTTT
CASSATPGEGGNTIYF
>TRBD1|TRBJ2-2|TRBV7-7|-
TGTGCCAGCAGAAAGGGGGCCAACACCGGGGAGCTGTTTTTT
CASRKGANTGELFF
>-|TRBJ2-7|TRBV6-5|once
TGTGCCAGCAGTTACTCGTTAGGGGGGGCCCGCTACGAGCAGTACTTC
CASSYSLGGARYEQYF
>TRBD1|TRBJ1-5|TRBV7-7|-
TGTGCCAGCAGCTTACGGGACAGTCTCGCTAATAGCAATCAGCCCCAGCATTTT
CASSLRDSLANSNQPQHF
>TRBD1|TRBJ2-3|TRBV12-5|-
TGTGCTAGTGGTTTGCTACCAGGGGGCGATAGACGGGGCACAGATACGCAGTATTTT
CASGLLPGGDRRGTDTQYF
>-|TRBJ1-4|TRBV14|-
TGTGCCAGCAGCCAACGTACCGGGACCGATAATGAAAAACTGTTTTTT
CASSQRTGTDNEKLFF
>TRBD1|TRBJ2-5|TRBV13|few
TGTGCCAGCAGCTTAACTGCTGGGACAGCTGAAGAGACCCAGTACTTC
CASSLTAGTAEETQYF
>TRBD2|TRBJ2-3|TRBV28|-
TGTGCCACCGAGACTAGCCAGGGAGATACGCAGTATTTT
CATETSQGDTQYF
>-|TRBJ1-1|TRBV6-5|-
TGTGCCAGCAGTTACAAGTGGGGAGGCACTGAAGCTTTCTTT
CASSYKWGGTEAFF
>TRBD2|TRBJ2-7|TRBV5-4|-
TGTGCCAGCAGCCAGAGACTAGCGGGAGACGAGCCTCAGTACTTC
CASSQRLAGDEPQYF
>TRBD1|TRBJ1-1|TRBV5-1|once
TGCGCCAGCAGCCCCGGACAGGAGGACACTGAAGCTTTCTTT
CASSPGQEDTEAFF
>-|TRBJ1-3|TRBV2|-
TGTGCCAGCAGTGAAGCATATCCTCTAAACACCATATATTTT
CASSEAYPLNTIYF
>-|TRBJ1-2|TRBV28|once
TGTGCCAGCAGTTTTAGCAGGGTGGACTATGGCTACACCTTC
CASSFSRVDYGYTF
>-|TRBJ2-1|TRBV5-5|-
TGTGCCAGCAGCTTTACCGAAGGAGCCGGATTCTTC
CASSFTEGAGFF
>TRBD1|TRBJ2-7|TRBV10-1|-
TGCGCCAGCAGCACGTGGGACAGCTACGAGCAGTACTTC
CASSTWDSYEQYF
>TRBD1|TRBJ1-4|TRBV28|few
TGTGCCAGCAGGTCCGAACAGGGGGCTCGTGATGAAAAACTGTTTTTT
CASRSEQGARDEKLFF
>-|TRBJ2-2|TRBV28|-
TGTGCCGGTTTAGCCGGAGGTACCGGGGAGCTGTTTTTT
CAGLAGGTGELFF
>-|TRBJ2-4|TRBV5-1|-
TGCGCCAGCAGCTTGGGACACACATCAGCCAAAAACATTCAGTACTTC
CASSLGHTSAKNIQYF
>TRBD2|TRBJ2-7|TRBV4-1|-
TGCGCCAGCAGCCAAGAAGCTAGCGGGACCTACGAGCAGTACTTC
CASSQEASGTYEQYF
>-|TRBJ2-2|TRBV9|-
TGTGCCAGCAGCGTACGGGGGCGCGTATCCGGGGAGCTGTTTTTT
CASSVRGRVSGELFF